The 28 T cell receptor beta chains listed next were all sequenced from one sample in a study of T cell responses to AZD1222 COVID-19 vaccine. Generated by immunoSEQ multiplex PCR, the TCRdb table keeps only in-frame clones and is missing some. The table has under 150,000 clones, approximately 85% seen once. The sample consisted of peripheral blood, taken on day 0 of AZD1222 vaccination. These receptors came from an adult in good health.

The gene calls are TRBV30 and TRBJ1-1, with 7 positions matching TRBD1. The J segment lost 7 bases and the V segment lost 2 bases, leaving 13 bases of the junction unmatched. The germline gives CDR1 GTSNPN, CDR2 SVGIG (reference sequence). The CDR3 extends over 15 amino acids. The CDR3 DNA is TGTGCCTGGAGTTTCGAGACAGGGTCCCGACTTGAAGCTTTCTTT. Translated: CAWSFETGSRLEAFF.

The chain is built from TRBV25-1 and TRBJ1-6, with 7 bases identical to TRBD1. Trimming took 6 bases from V and 9 from J; bases not matched to a gene: 8. The CDR3 spans 14 residues. Germline loops: CDR1 MGHDK, CDR2 SYGVNS. This chain's CDR3 is CASSQPGQISPLHF. CDR3 bases: TGTGCCAGCAGCCAACCGGGACAGATTTCACCCCTCCACTTT.

The V gene is TRBV7-2, the J gene TRBJ2-5, with D perhaps TRBD1 (6 bases). Germline V gene sequence: CDR1 SGHTA, CDR2 FQGNSA. V was shortened by 3 bases and J by 5 bases, with 13 bases between the two germline ends. The CDR3 has 14 residues. The CDR3 DNA follows: TGTGCCAGCAGCTTCAGGGGATACGGGGAGACCCAGTACTTC. Residues: CASSFRGYGETQYF.

The rearrangement joins TRBV30 to TRBJ2-7, with D possibly TRBD1 on 7 matching bases. The V and J ends lost 5 bases and 4 bases respectively, with 12 bases between them. There are 12 residues in the CDR3. From germline, CDR1 is GTSNPN and CDR2 SVGIG (reference sequence). The CDR3 reads CAWGRGAYEQYF. CDR3 DNA sequence: TGTGCCTGGGGCAGGGGGGCGTACGAGCAGTACTTC.

The chain is built from TRBV27 and TRBJ2-7; D could derive from TRBD1 or TRBD2 (5 bases each). Looked up from germline, CDR1 is MNHEY and CDR2 is SMNVEV (reference sequence). CDR3 size: 14 residues. The germline V and J ends were trimmed by 5 bases and 3 bases, with 14 bases remaining between them. DNA for the CDR3: TGTGCCAGCAGTACGATGGGGACGGACTACGAGCAGTACTTC. This codes for CASSTMGTDYEQYF.

This rearrangement joins TRBV3-1 (or the pseudogene TRBV3-2) to TRBJ1-5, with 9 bases matching TRBD1. The germline V gene has CDR1 LGHDT and CDR2 YNNKEL (reference sequence). CDR3 length: 15 amino acids. V shed 3 bases, J shed 3 bases, and the junction held 3 bases outside the gene matches. The CDR3 protein is CASSQGQGNNQPQHF. The CDR3 nucleotides are TGTGCCAGCAGCCAGGGACAGGGTAACAATCAGCCCCAGCATTTT.

This sequence joins TRBV10-1 and TRBJ1-2; 9 bases align to TRBD1. Germline V gene data show CDR1 as WNHNN and CDR2 as SYGVQD (reference sequence). The CDR3 contains 15 residues. V shed 0 bases and J 3 bases; nucleotides not matched to a gene: 2. This CDR3 reads CASSESRDRDYGYTF. CDR3 sequence (DNA): TGCGCCAGCAGTGAGTCTCGGGACAGGGACTATGGCTACACCTTC.

The rearrangement links TRBV5-1 to TRBJ1-3; no clear D gene. Trimming took 0 bases from V and 2 from J, leaving 6 bases between them. This CDR3 spans 14 amino acids. Looked up from germline, CDR1 is SGHRS and CDR2 is YFSETQ. This CDR3 is CASSLVEAGNTIYF. For the CDR3, the DNA is TGCGCCAGCAGCTTGGTGGAAGCTGGAAACACCATATATTTT.

This chain uses TRBV7-2 with TRBJ1-2; D is perhaps TRBD1 (5 bases). This CDR3 comprises 17 residues. CDR1 is SGHTA and CDR2 is FQGNSA in the germline V gene. V was shortened by 5 bases and J by 0 bases, with 19 bases between the two germline ends. CDR3 sequence (DNA): TGTGCCAGCAGCCCTCGGGAGGGACGTGCATCTAACTATGGCTACACCTTC. It encodes CASSPREGRASNYGYTF.

The V call is TRBV4-1, the J call TRBJ1-2; D ambiguous. V lost 6 bases to trimming and J lost 8 bases, with 7 bases between them. Germline V lookup: CDR1 MGHRA, CDR2 YSYEKL. The CDR3 consists of 10 residues. The CDR3 sequence is CASSAGGYTF. CDR3 bases: TGCGCCAGCAGTGCTGGGGGCTACACCTTC.

This clone was seen only once. This chain connects TRBV3-1 (or the pseudogene TRBV3-2) to TRBJ2-1; possible D gene TRBD2, 6 bases. The V end was cut by 5 bases, the J end by 8 bases, with 16 bases between. This CDR3 comprises 14 residues. CDR1 is LGHDT and CDR2 is YNNKEL in the germline V gene (reference sequence). CDR3 in DNA: TGTGCCAGCAGCGGCGGGACGCGCATGGATGAGCAGTTCTTC. It codes for CASSGGTRMDEQFF.

In DNA form, the CDR3 reads TGTGCCATCAGTGAGAATCACCCGGGACAGGCACCCTACGAGCAGTACTTC. Translation gives CAISENHPGQAPYEQYF. The chain links TRBV10-3 to TRBJ2-7, with 8 bases aligning to TRBD1. Trimming removed 2 bases from V and 2 bases from J; junction bases left unmatched: 11. CDR1 is ENHRY and CDR2 is SYGVKD in the germline V gene. The CDR3 extends over 17 amino acids.

J is TRBJ1-6 and V is TRBV9; TRBD1 aligns across 7 bases. This CDR3 is 15 amino acids long. Germline CDR1 reads SGDLS; CDR2 reads YYNGEE. V lost 4 bases, J lost 7 bases, and 8 bases stayed unmatched. CDR3 DNA sequence: TGTGCCAGCAGCCTCTTACAGGGGAAGAATTCACCCCTCCACTTT. As protein: CASSLLQGKNSPLHF.

V gene TRBV9 combines with J gene TRBJ1-4; 10 positions agree with TRBD1. The V gene's germline CDR1 is SGDLS and CDR2 YYNGEE. CDR3 length: 15 residues. V shed 3 bases and J 7 bases; nucleotides not matched to a gene: 6. CDR3: CASSGGTGVSEKLFF. The CDR3 DNA reads as TGTGCCAGCAGCGGAGGGACAGGGGTGAGTGAAAAACTGTTTTTT.

The V gene is TRBV18, the J gene TRBJ1-4; D is possibly TRBD1 (6 bases). Trimming took off 2 bases at V and 8 bases at J, with 6 bases between the two ends. The germline CDR1 and CDR2 sequences are KGHSH and LQKENI. CDR3 length: 12 amino acids. CDR3 sequence (DNA): TGTGCCAGCTCACCAAGGGGGGAAAAACTGTTTTTT. It encodes CASSPRGEKLFF.

This clone showed up just once. V is TRBV10-3 and J is TRBJ2-1; D remains ambiguous. Per the germline V gene, CDR1 is ENHRY and CDR2 is SYGVKD. CDR3 length equals 15 residues. With 9 bases removed from V and 6 bases from J, the gap between germline ends came to 21 bases. In DNA, the CDR3 is TGTGCCATGCACCCTGGGGTAGGCCTAGGCAATGAGCAGTTCTTC. Its translation is CAMHPGVGLGNEQFF.

The J gene is TRBJ2-5, the V gene TRBV7-2, with D possibly being TRBD1 or TRBD2 (5 bases each). Trimming removed 5 bases from V and 2 bases from J, with 12 bases in between. Germline CDR1 is SGHTA and CDR2 is FQGNSA. The CDR3 is made up of 14 amino acids. CDR3 sequence: CASSVGPPQETQYF. CDR3 sequence (DNA): TGTGCCAGCAGCGTGGGACCACCTCAAGAGACCCAGTACTTC.

This chain uses TRBV6-2 or TRBV6-3 with TRBJ1-1, with 12 bases aligning to TRBD1. The CDR3 spans 18 residues. J was trimmed by 4 bases and V by 0 bases; bases with no gene match: 9. Germline CDR1 is MNHEY and CDR2 is SVGEGT. The CDR3 region has the DNA TGTGCCAGCAGTTACTCCGTACGGGACAGGGGGCCTGGCACTGAAGCTTTCTTT. It yields the protein CASSYSVRDRGPGTEAFF.

V is TRBV7-6 and J is TRBJ2-7; D is perhaps TRBD2 (6 bases). The V end lost 1 base, the J end lost 4 bases, and 14 bases lay between the germline ends. The CDR3 length is 15 residues. Germline-derived CDR1 and CDR2 are SGHVS and FNYEAQ. The DNA for the CDR3 is TGTGCCAGCAGCTTAGTATCCGGGGGTATATACGAGCAGTACTTC. Its protein product is CASSLVSGGIYEQYF.

The chain recombines TRBV19 with TRBJ1-1, with D possibly matching TRBD1 (5 bases). The CDR3 covers 13 residues. CDR1 is LNHDA and CDR2 is SQIVND in the germline V gene (reference sequence). Trimming shortened V by 5 bases and J by 7 bases, and 14 bases separated the two germline ends. CDR3 sequence: CASSPGLRGEAFF. The CDR3 DNA is TGTGCCAGTAGTCCCGGACTGAGGGGTGAAGCTTTCTTT.

The table lists this clone with a count of one. J is TRBJ2-2 and V is TRBV2, with 8 bases identical to TRBD2. J lost 4 bases, V lost 5 bases, and 6 bases had no gene match. This CDR3 has 15 amino acids. Germline assignment: CDR1 SNHLY and CDR2 FYNNEI. In DNA, the CDR3 is TGTGCCAGCAGTCTAAGCGGGAGCGGCACCGGGGAGCTGTTTTTT. It encodes CASSLSGSGTGELFF.

The chain carries TRBV9 and TRBJ1-1; no reliable D call. The germline V gene has CDR1 SGDLS and CDR2 YYNGEE. The V end was cut by 4 bases, the J end by 0 bases, with 10 bases between. This CDR3 comprises 14 residues. The CDR3 DNA reads TGTGCCAGCAGCTCGACGGGTTTGAACACTGAAGCTTTCTTT. The encoded protein is CASSSTGLNTEAFF.

The chain joins TRBV12-5 to TRBJ1-5, with D perhaps matching TRBD1 (6 bases). The CDR3 consists of 17 residues. V was trimmed by 0 bases and J by 0 bases, leaving 12 bases between them. Germline V gene data show CDR1 as LGHNT and CDR2 as FRNRAP. Here the CDR3 reads CASGLVLDSYSNQPQHF. The CDR3 DNA follows: TGTGCTAGTGGTTTGGTACTGGACAGTTATAGCAATCAGCCCCAGCATTTT.

The V and J genes are TRBV30 and TRBJ1-5; D not certain. Trimming removed 1 base from V and 0 bases from J, with 4 bases in between. CDR1 is GTSNPN and CDR2 is SVGIG in the germline V gene (reference sequence). The CDR3 is 13 residues long. The CDR3 nucleotides read TGTGCCTGGAGTGAGAATAGCAATCAGCCCCAGCATTTT. Translating gives CAWSENSNQPQHF.

The chain is built from TRBV5-4 and TRBJ1-2; D is undetermined. Per the germline V gene, CDR1 is SGHNT and CDR2 is YYREEE (reference sequence). The V and J ends lost 0 bases and 2 bases respectively, with 5 bases between them. The CDR3 has 13 amino acids. DNA for the CDR3: TGTGCCAGCAGCTTGGCGCAAAACTATGGCTACACCTTC. Protein sequence: CASSLAQNYGYTF.

This clone was counted between two and nine times. The chain combines TRBV11-3 with TRBJ1-1, with D perhaps matching TRBD1 (6 bases). Trimming shortened V by 4 bases and J by 2 bases, and 17 bases separated the two germline ends. The germline V gene has CDR1 SGHNT and CDR2 YENEEA. The CDR3 covers 16 residues. The CDR3 DNA follows: TGTGCCAGCAGCTCAGGCAGGGGATGGGGTAACACTGAAGCTTTCTTT. The encoded protein is CASSSGRGWGNTEAFF.

This clone was seen only once. The CDR3 sequence is CAWSVNSARSEQFF. The CDR3 DNA reads as TGTGCCTGGAGTGTGAACAGTGCCCGTAGTGAGCAGTTCTTC. This chain uses TRBV30 with TRBJ2-1; D not resolved. V was pared by 0 bases and J by 9 bases, with 15 bases between. Germline CDR1 GTSNPN, CDR2 SVGIG (reference sequence). The CDR3 loop spans 14 amino acids.

V is TRBV2 and J is TRBJ1-4; unclear D gene. V was cut by 11 bases and J by 4 bases, with 11 bases left in between. The germline V gene encodes CDR1 SNHLY and CDR2 FYNNEI. The CDR3 contains 12 residues. CDR3 sequence reads: CAEGSGNEKLFF. The CDR3 bases are TGTGCCGAGGGTTCGGGTAATGAAAAACTGTTTTTT.